This T cell receptor beta chain was recorded in a study of control samples from healthy donors and cancer patients. Here immunoSEQ multiplex PCR was the method, and the copy in TCRdb shows in-frame clones only, minus some. The table records about 120,000 clones, roughly 92% of them present only once. V lost 3 bases to trimming and J lost 8 bases; unmatched junction nucleotides: 7. This CDR3 spans 15 amino acids. Germline CDR1 and CDR2: MGHRA and YSYEKL. This chain connects TRBV4-1 to TRBJ1-4; TRBD1 matches 9 bases. Specimen: blood. The TCR sequence derives from a man between 18 and 29 years old in good health. CDR3 sequence reads: CASSHGQGLLEKLFF. The CDR3 region has the DNA TGCGCCAGCAGCCATGGACAGGGGCTATTGGAAAAACTGTTTTTT.